A single sample gave rise to the 19 T cell receptor beta chains below, sequenced in a study of tumor and adjacent non-tumor tissue in lung cancer. The template was RNA from unsorted bulk tissue. Three rounds of nested PCR, following a modified ARM-PCR protocol, produced the TCRbeta library. TCRdb redid the calling of the multiplex PCR reads with MiXCR, one entry per CDR3 protein. The table shows fewer than 130,000 distinct CDR3 sequences, with approximately 87% occurring only once. Sequenced material: lung tumor tissue. These receptors all come from a man aged 65 to 79 with non-small cell lung cancer.

With respect to this clonotype: The final CDR3 position lacks the conserved phenylalanine or tryptophan, pointing to a likely read error. The chain links TRBV28 to TRBJ2-7, with D maybe TRBD1 (6 bases). This CDR3 is built from 14 residues. From germline, CDR1 is MDHEN and CDR2 SYDVKM. In nucleotides, the CDR3 is TGTACCATCAGTTTCGAGGGGGAAGCCTACGAGCAGTACTTA. Residues: CTISFEGEAYEQYL.

This chain joins TRBV20-1 and TRBJ2-7, with D maybe TRBD1 (6 bases). The CDR3 has 14 residues. The V and J ends lost 5 bases and 0 bases respectively, with 14 bases between them. The germline V gene has CDR1 DFQATT and CDR2 SNEGSKA (reference sequence). The CDR3 spells CSAVPGTFSYEQYF. CDR3 in DNA: TGCAGTGCTGTCCCCGGGACATTCTCCTACGAGCAGTACTTC.

Concerning this clonotype: One end of the junction is discordant with germline, which a read error may explain. The V and J genes are TRBV29-1 and TRBJ2-5; D call uncertain. Germline V CDR1 and CDR2: SQVTM, ANQGSEA. The CDR3 loop spans 16 amino acids. CDR3 sequence (DNA): TGCAGCGCCAAGCCCTACCTCCAGACAAGTCAAGAGGCCCAGCAGTTC. Protein sequence: CSAKPYLQTSQEAQQF.

The chain couples TRBV6-5 to TRBJ2-5, with a possible D match to TRBD2 (5 bases). CDR1 and CDR2 (germline): MNHEY, SVGAGI. The CDR3 contains 13 residues. The ends were cut back, 7 bases at V and 5 bases at J, with 14 bases in the middle. The CDR3 sequence is CASICTRSETQYF. In DNA form, the CDR3 reads TGTGCCAGCATATGTACTAGATCCGAGACCCAGTACTTC.

The chain uses TRBV10-3 and TRBJ2-1; D may be TRBD2 (6 bases). Germline V lookup: CDR1 ENHRY, CDR2 SYGVKD. With 6 bases removed from V and 7 bases from J, the gap between germline ends came to 10 bases. This CDR3 region has 12 residues. The CDR3 coding sequence is TGTGCCATCAGCTTGGGAGGAAATGAGCAGTTCTTC. This gives the protein CAISLGGNEQFF.

This clonotype has just a few counts. Germline is not matched at one junction end, which may reflect a read error. The rearrangement links TRBV11-2 to TRBJ1-6, with 9 bases identical to TRBD1. CDR1 is SGHAT, CDR2 FQNNGV, per germline. This CDR3 spans 14 amino acids. The CDR3 is CAGSQTGGYSPLHF. In DNA form, the CDR3 reads TGCGCCGGCAGTCAGACAGGGGGGTATTCACCCCTCCACTTT.

The V and J genes are TRBV12-3 or TRBV12-4 and TRBJ1-1; D is ambiguous. V was clipped by 7 bases and J by 6 bases, with 15 bases between them. The CDR3 is 13 residues long. This CDR3 reads CASILVWGPEAFF. The CDR3 bases are TGTGCCAGCATTCTTGTGTGGGGTCCTGAAGCTTTCTTT.

Concerning this clonotype itself: One junction end disagrees with the germline gene, perhaps due to a read error. CDR3 sequence reads: CASRSTGGPYSSPLHF. CDR3 nucleotide sequence: TGTGCCAGCAGATCCACAGGGGGCCCCTATAGTTCACCCCTTCACTTT. The chain uses TRBV6-5 and TRBJ1-6; 9 bases map to TRBD1. This CDR3 is built from 16 residues. Germline-derived CDR1 and CDR2 are MNHEY and SVGAGI.

V gene TRBV10-2 combines with J gene TRBJ2-1, with D hard to call. The CDR3 spans 15 residues. Germline V gene sequence: CDR1 WSHSY, CDR2 SAAADI. V was pared by 8 bases and J by 8 bases, with 22 bases between. CDR3 region: CASGSPGPFSHEQFF. The CDR3 DNA reads TGCGCCAGCGGGTCCCCCGGACCCTTTTCTCATGAGCAGTTCTTC.

This clonotype appeared once. Lacking the conserved final phenylalanine or tryptophan, this CDR3 likely reflects a read error. This rearrangement joins TRBV6-6 to TRBJ2-7; D possibly corresponds to TRBD2 (5 bases). V was pared by 7 bases and J by 7 bases, with 11 bases between. Germline V gene data show CDR1 as MNHNY and CDR2 as SVGAGI (reference sequence). The CDR3 is made up of 11 amino acids. The CDR3 sequence: CASTGFKEQYL. The CDR3 DNA sequence: TGTGCCAGCACGGGGTTCAAGGAGCAGTACTTA.

About this clonotype itself: In this CDR3 the conserved last residue, phenylalanine or tryptophan, is missing, so a read error is likely. J is TRBJ2-1 and V is TRBV10-1; TRBD2 matches 15 bases. The CDR3 totals 18 residues. V lost 4 bases to trimming and J lost 0 bases; unmatched junction nucleotides: 4. Germline V gene sequence: CDR1 WNHNN, CDR2 SYGVQD (reference sequence). The CDR3 is CASSAGLAGGNSYNEQFL. The DNA for the CDR3 is TGCGCCAGCAGTGCGGGACTAGCGGGGGGAAACTCCTACAATGAGCAGTTCCTC.

Comment on this clonotype: The CDR3 does not end in the conserved phenylalanine or tryptophan, so this is likely a read error. The DNA is omitted, as the CDR3 cannot be located on it reliably, and the CDR3 follows TCRdb's listing. The chain joins TRBV28 to TRBJ2-7; the table's D call of TRBD1 was not tested on the DNA. Germline V gene data show CDR1 as MDHEN and CDR2 as SYDVKM. The CDR3 is 15 residues long, ends included. CDR3 amino acids: CASTSRRAGGYEQYL.

The chain has TRBV29-1 and TRBJ1-1; TRBD1 aligns across 8 bases. The germline V gene encodes CDR1 SQVTM and CDR2 ANQGSEA. The CDR3 length is 14 residues. Trimming at V came to 6 bases and at J to 10 bases, leaving 16 bases not matched to a gene. CDR3 protein: CSVFGQGSKAGAFF. The CDR3 bases are TGCAGCGTCTTCGGACAGGGATCTAAAGCTGGAGCTTTCTTT.

As regards this clonotype: Given the absence of the conserved phenylalanine or tryptophan at the CDR3 end, a read error is likely. The DNA is left out, because the CDR3 cannot be placed on it with certainty; the CDR3 is given as TCRdb lists it. The J gene is TRBJ2-2, the V gene TRBV11-2; no check of the table's D call, TRBD1, against the DNA was made. Counting both end residues, the CDR3 totals 16 amino acids. The germline CDR1 and CDR2 sequences are SGHAT and FQNNGV. Here the CDR3 reads CASSLVGTGVTGELFS.

A remark on this clonotype: The missing conserved phenylalanine or tryptophan at the end of this CDR3 makes a read error likely. The rearrangement uses TRBV29-1 and TRBJ2-1; 7 bases align to TRBD2. Germline CDR1 reads SQVTM; CDR2 reads ANQGSEA. The CDR3 consists of 14 residues. The CDR3 DNA sequence: TGCGGCGATGTGGGGAGGGGCACAAACAATGAGCAGTTCTTA. It specifies CGDVGRGTNNEQFL.

The chain is built from TRBV12-3 or TRBV12-4 and TRBJ1-1; D gene unclear. CDR3 size: 10 residues. The CDR3, as DNA: TGTGTCTGCAGAGGGAGTGAAGCTTTCTTT. Protein: CVCRGSEAFF.

Of note for this clonotype: A read error may produce the germline difference seen at one junction end. J is TRBJ1-6 and V is TRBV12-3 or TRBV12-4; D is perhaps TRBD1 (5 bases). The CDR3 is made up of 15 amino acids. The CDR3 DNA is TGTGTCAGCAGTTTGGGGGGTCGTCTTAATTCACCCCTCTTCTTT. This codes for CVSSLGGRLNSPLFF.

Details on this clonotype: No conserved phenylalanine or tryptophan is present at the end of the CDR3, so a read error is the likely explanation. The DNA is left out, because the CDR3 cannot be placed on it with certainty; the CDR3 is given as TCRdb lists it. The chain is built from TRBV11-2 and TRBJ2-3; the table gives TRBD1 as D, unverified against the DNA. The CDR3 spans 11 amino acids, including both terminal residues. Per the germline V gene, CDR1 is SGHAT and CDR2 is FQNNGV. The CDR3 here is CASSLDGQQYL.

The chain recombines TRBV12-3 or TRBV12-4 with TRBJ2-1; perhaps TRBD2 as D (5 bases). V was pared by 1 base and J by 3 bases, with 16 bases between. The CDR3 spans 17 residues. In DNA form, the CDR3 reads TGTGCCAGCAGTTTAGGTAACGGGGATCGCCTCTACAATGAGCAGTTCTTC. Protein sequence: CASSLGNGDRLYNEQFF.